This entry lists 23 T cell receptor beta chains sequenced from one sample in a study of graft-versus-host responses after intestinal transplantation. The protocol was immunoSEQ multiplex PCR, while the TCRdb copy is restricted to in-frame clones and leaves out a portion. Of about 54,000 clones listed, about 90% were seen once; the top ten hold roughly 6%. The sequencing here drew on PBMCs, taken more than 650 days after intestinal transplant. These TCRs come from a human patient who received an intestinal transplant, so some T cells may come from the graft donor.

About this clone: The junction and the germline gene differ at one end; a read error may be behind it. This chain connects TRBV5-1 to TRBJ1-2; weak D call: TRBD1 (5 bases). The CDR3 totals 12 residues. Germline CDR1 reads SGHRS; CDR2 reads YFSETQ. CDR3 sequence: CASSKGPYGYTF. CDR3 sequence (DNA): TGTGCCAGCAGCAAGGGGCCCTATGGCTACACCTTC.

This clone was seen a single time. This chain joins TRBV9 and TRBJ1-5, with D perhaps matching TRBD1 (6 bases). The germline V gene has CDR1 SGDLS and CDR2 YYNGEE. The CDR3 spans 15 residues. Trimming stripped 4 bases from V and 2 bases from J, with 13 bases between. CDR3 amino acids: CASSSGGPGNQPQHF. CDR3 coding DNA: TGTGCCAGCAGCAGTGGGGGGCCGGGCAATCAGCCCCAGCATTTT.

The chain recombines TRBV5-1 with TRBJ1-1; a possible D gene is TRBD1 (6 bases). The CDR3 has 15 residues. Per germline, CDR1 SGHRS and CDR2 YFSETQ. V dropped 3 bases and J dropped 3 bases, with 15 bases sitting between them. In nucleotides, the CDR3 is TGCGCCAGCAGCTCCGGACAGACAAGCGACACTGAAGCTTTCTTT. Translation gives CASSSGQTSDTEAFF.

The rearrangement joins TRBV11-3 to TRBJ1-1; D is undetermined. CDR3 size: 16 residues. Germline lookup yields CDR1 SGHNT and CDR2 YENEEA. The V gene lost 5 bases and the J gene lost 3 bases, with 19 bases spanning the gap. CDR3 bases: TGTGCCAGCAGCCCGCCCGAATACTTTGGGGACACTGAAGCTTTCTTT. Protein: CASSPPEYFGDTEAFF.

For the CDR3, the DNA is TGTGCCAGCAGCTCTAGAGGGGTAGCCGAGCAGTACTTC. Residues: CASSSRGVAEQYF. The chain couples TRBV11-2 to TRBJ2-7; D is perhaps TRBD1 or TRBD2 (5 bases each). Trimming stripped 4 bases from V and 6 bases from J, with 13 bases between. The length of the CDR3 is 13 residues. Per germline, CDR1 SGHAT and CDR2 FQNNGV.

This chain connects TRBV2 to TRBJ1-1; no clear D. Germline assignment: CDR1 SNHLY and CDR2 FYNNEI. The V gene lost 4 bases and the J gene lost 5 bases, with 11 bases spanning the gap. The CDR3 length is 13 residues. In nucleotides, the CDR3 is TGTGCCAGCAGTGTTCTCGGCGGGACTGAAGCTTTCTTT. Protein sequence: CASSVLGGTEAFF.

This sequence joins TRBV10-3 and TRBJ2-7, with 7 bases identical to TRBD1. There are 13 residues in the CDR3. J was trimmed by 0 bases and V by 6 bases; bases with no gene match: 2. CDR1 is ENHRY, CDR2 SYGVKD, per germline. The CDR3, as DNA: TGTGCCATCAGGGGGACAGACTCCTACGAGCAGTACTTC. Translating it yields CAIRGTDSYEQYF.

This chain links TRBV2 with TRBJ2-2; D may be TRBD1 (6 bases). The CDR3 runs to 14 residues. Germline-derived CDR1 and CDR2 are SNHLY and FYNNEI. V shed 8 bases and J shed 7 bases, with 17 bases lying between them. CDR3 sequence reads: CASESQGTGGELFF. The CDR3 DNA is TGTGCCAGCGAGTCTCAGGGGACGGGCGGGGAGCTGTTTTTT.

The rearrangement links TRBV18 to TRBJ1-2, with TRBD1 matching 9 bases. The germline gives CDR1 KGHSH, CDR2 LQKENI. The V segment lost 3 bases and the J segment 5 bases; nucleotides outside the gene matches: 4. CDR3 length: 14 amino acids. In nucleotides, the CDR3 is TGTGCCAGCTCACCGGGACAGGGAAATTATGGCTACACCTTC. It translates to CASSPGQGNYGYTF.

The chain has TRBV19 and TRBJ1-6, with 9 bases identical to TRBD1. CDR1 is LNHDA, CDR2 SQIVND, per germline (reference sequence). CDR3 length: 18 residues. Trimming removed 2 bases from V and 6 bases from J; junction bases left unmatched: 11. CDR3 amino acids: CASSIWSQGQGSNSPLHF. For the CDR3, the DNA is TGTGCCAGTAGTATATGGAGTCAAGGACAGGGGAGTAATTCACCCCTCCACTTT. The whole variable domain, remainder taken from reference TRBV19 and TRBJ1-6, is DGGITQSPKYLFRKEGQNVTLSCEQNLNHDAMYWYRQDPGQGLRLIYYSQIVNDFQKGDIAEGYSVSREKKESFPLTVTSAQKNPTAFYLCASSIWSQGQGSNSPLHFGNGTRLTVT.

The CDR3 loop reads CSVDYQGELFF. CDR3 nucleotide sequence: TGCAGCGTTGATTATCAAGGGGAGCTGTTTTTT. The chain uses TRBV29-1 and TRBJ2-2; D ambiguous. The CDR3 is 11 amino acids. CDR1 and CDR2 (germline): SQVTM, ANQGSEA. The V end lost 3 bases, the J end lost 8 bases, and 7 bases lay between the germline ends.

The CDR3 DNA reads as TGTGCCAGCAGCCGCGGGGGCGGAAACAATGAGCAGTTCTTC. It specifies CASSRGGGNNEQFF. The chain links TRBV9 to TRBJ2-1, with D possibly being TRBD2 (7 bases). CDR1 and CDR2 from the germline V gene are SGDLS and YYNGEE. Trimming removed 4 bases at V and 5 bases at J, with 13 bases between. CDR3 size: 14 residues.

This chain uses TRBV5-1 with TRBJ2-3, with D maybe TRBD1 (6 bases). CDR1 is SGHRS and CDR2 is YFSETQ in the germline V gene. The V and J ends lost 4 bases and 0 bases respectively, with 12 bases between them. There are 15 residues in the CDR3. CDR3 bases: TGCGCCAGCAGCCTGGACAGAGGAAGCACAGATACGCAGTATTTT. This encodes CASSLDRGSTDTQYF.

The rearrangement joins TRBV7-2 to TRBJ1-5; 7 nucleotides match TRBD1. Trimming took 6 bases from V and 7 from J; bases not matched to a gene: 6. The length of the CDR3 is 13 residues. CDR1 SGHTA and CDR2 FQGNSA come from the germline V gene. This CDR3 reads CASSYRGEQPQHF. The CDR3 DNA follows: TGTGCCAGCAGTTACAGGGGTGAACAGCCCCAGCATTTT. The variable domain in full, completed from reference TRBV7-2 and TRBJ1-5, reads GAGVSQSPSNKVTEKGKDVELRCDPISGHTALYWYRQSLGQGLEFLIYFQGNSAPDKSGLPSDRFSAERTGGSVSTLTIQRTQQEDSAVYLCASSYRGEQPQHFGDGTRLSIL.

The rearrangement uses TRBV27 and TRBJ2-7, with D possibly TRBD1 on 6 matching bases. The germline V gene encodes CDR1 MNHEY and CDR2 SMNVEV (reference sequence). Trimming left V 3 bases short and J 3 bases short, with 9 bases between. The CDR3 spans 13 residues. CDR3 sequence (DNA): TGTGCCAGCAGTTTCCGAGGGGGCTACGAGCAGTACTTC. Encoded protein: CASSFRGGYEQYF.

The V and J genes are TRBV6-6 and TRBJ1-5; D might be TRBD1 (5 bases). Between the trimmed V and J ends, which lost 9 bases and 4 bases, there was a span of 13 bases. The CDR3 length is 13 residues. From germline, CDR1 is MNHNY and CDR2 SVGAGI (reference sequence). The CDR3 nucleotides are TGTGCCAGTGGGGTCGCAGGGAATCAGCCCCAGCATTTT. Translated: CASGVAGNQPQHF.

The chain carries TRBV29-1 and TRBJ2-1, with D unclear. Germline V gene lookup returns CDR1 SQVTM and CDR2 ANQGSEA. Trimming stripped 2 bases from V and 6 bases from J, with 8 bases between. CDR3 length equals 12 residues. The CDR3 DNA sequence: TGCAGCGTTGAAATAGGTGCCAATGAGCAGTTCTTC. It yields the protein CSVEIGANEQFF.

This chain connects TRBV11-3 to TRBJ2-3; unclear D gene. The germline V gene encodes CDR1 SGHNT and CDR2 YENEEA. This CDR3 is 14 amino acids long. Trimming removed 2 bases from V and 2 bases from J, with 8 bases in between. CDR3 sequence: CASSLSYFTDTQYF. CDR3 sequence (DNA): TGTGCCAGCAGCTTAAGTTATTTCACAGATACGCAGTATTTT.

The chain uses TRBV6-6 and TRBJ2-5; D is perhaps TRBD1 (6 bases). The V gene's germline CDR1 is MNHNY and CDR2 SVGAGI (reference sequence). CDR3 length: 14 residues. The ends were cut back, 6 bases at V and 5 bases at J, with 16 bases in the middle. The CDR3 is CASRFVAGAETQYF. For the CDR3, the DNA is TGTGCCAGCAGATTCGTTGCAGGGGCGGAGACCCAGTACTTC.

The chain has TRBV19 and TRBJ1-1; D gene ambiguous. Trimming removed 0 bases at V and 5 bases at J, with 10 bases between. CDR3 length equals 14 residues. In germline, CDR1 is LNHDA, CDR2 SQIVND (reference sequence). The DNA of the CDR3 is TGTGCCAGTAGTATAGACCTCCTGGGGACTGAAGCTTTCTTT. This encodes CASSIDLLGTEAFF. The full variable domain, rest sourced from reference TRBV19 and TRBJ1-1, is DGGITQSPKYLFRKEGQNVTLSCEQNLNHDAMYWYRQDPGQGLRLIYYSQIVNDFQKGDIAEGYSVSREKKESFPLTVTSAQKNPTAFYLCASSIDLLGTEAFFGQGTRLTVV.

The V and J genes are TRBV10-3 and TRBJ2-6, with no clear D. This CDR3 contains 13 residues. Trimming removed 2 bases from V and 2 bases from J, with 1 base in between. Per the germline V gene, CDR1 is ENHRY and CDR2 is SYGVKD. Written as DNA, the CDR3 is TGTGCCATCAGTGAGACTGGGGCCAACGTCCTGACTTTC. This encodes CAISETGANVLTF.

The genes are TRBV18 and TRBJ1-1; D gene ambiguous. Germline loops: CDR1 KGHSH, CDR2 LQKENI. V was pared by 4 bases and J by 1 base, with 7 bases between. The CDR3 consists of 13 residues. Here the CDR3 reads CASSLGQNTEAFF. DNA of the CDR3: TGTGCCAGCTCACTTGGGCAGAACACTGAAGCTTTCTTT.

The chain uses TRBV6-5 and TRBJ2-6; no clear D gene. This CDR3 region has 14 residues. V dropped 5 bases and J dropped 0 bases, with 5 bases sitting between them. Germline loops: CDR1 MNHEY, CDR2 SVGAGI. The CDR3 nucleotides read TGTGCCAGCAGTGACAACTCTGGGGCCAACGTCCTGACTTTC. This sequence encodes CASSDNSGANVLTF.